These 20 T cell receptor beta chains came from one sample sequenced in a study of T cells expressing NK-cell markers. Reanalyzing the 5' RACE reads, TCRdb keeps one entry per CDR3 protein, without DNA. Its listing shows about 460,000 distinct CDR3 sequences. The sequenced sample was blood T cells: a sorted CD56 or NKG2C T cell subset, CD4+ or CD8+ T cells, or bulk PBMC T cells (not recorded which). The source of these receptors is a woman aged 45-59 years in good health.

This sequence joins TRBV5-1 and TRBJ2-2; TCRdb's D call of TRBD2 is untestable without DNA. Looked up from germline, CDR1 is SGHRS and CDR2 is YFSETQ. This CDR3 region has 17 residues. This CDR3 reads CASSYLGGRAGTGELFF.

The V gene is TRBV14, the J gene TRBJ2-1; there is no DNA to check the TCRdb D call of TRBD2. The CDR3 totals 16 residues. Germline CDR1 is SGHDN and CDR2 is FVKESK. The CDR3 sequence: CASSPLGAGSFGEQFF.

This rearrangement joins TRBV3-1 to TRBJ2-3; TCRdb proposes TRBD1, but this gene call is untestable without DNA. This CDR3 is built from 16 residues. CDR1 LGHDT and CDR2 YNNKEL come from the germline V gene (reference sequence). The CDR3 loop is CASSQVTGLSTDTQYF.

This chain links TRBV28 with TRBJ2-7; as DNA is missing, the TRBD1 call by TCRdb cannot be tested. The germline gives CDR1 MDHEN, CDR2 SYDVKM. This CDR3 is 15 amino acids long. The CDR3 sequence: CASSPPFPLSYEQYF.

This chain uses TRBV6-1 with TRBJ1-5; the TRBD1 assignment by TCRdb is unverifiable without DNA. Germline-derived CDR1 and CDR2 are MNHNS and SASEGT. The CDR3 loop spans 14 amino acids. The CDR3 protein is CASSEVSDRRPQHF.

The J gene is TRBJ1-5, the V gene TRBV4-1; TCRdb's assignment of TRBD1 cannot be checked, as there is no DNA. Germline loops: CDR1 MGHRA, CDR2 YSYEKL. This CDR3 region has 14 residues. The CDR3 loop is CASSQTGVNQPQHF.

The gene calls are TRBV5-6 and TRBJ2-7; the TCRdb call, TRBD1, lacks DNA for checking. CDR1 is SGHDT, CDR2 YYEEEE, per germline. CDR3 length equals 15 residues. CDR3 residues: CASSLRGNFIYEQYF.

The rearrangement uses TRBV12-5 and TRBJ1-3. CDR3 size: 12 residues. The germline V gene encodes CDR1 LGHNT and CDR2 FRNRAP. This CDR3 reads CASGLFGNTIYF.

The chain uses TRBV6-5 and TRBJ1-1; TCRdb's assignment of TRBD1 cannot be checked, as there is no DNA. CDR3 size: 15 residues. Germline V gene lookup returns CDR1 MNHEY and CDR2 SVGAGI. The CDR3 here is CASRFRTARDTEAFF.

V gene TRBV18 combines with J gene TRBJ2-7; TCRdb selects TRBD1, and the lack of DNA leaves this call unchecked. The CDR3 is 12 amino acids. From germline, CDR1 is KGHSH and CDR2 LQKENI. The CDR3 loop is CASSPLLSEQYF.

The gene calls are TRBV20-1 and TRBJ2-3; TCRdb's D call of TRBD1 is untestable without DNA. The CDR3 loop spans 13 amino acids. Germline V gene sequence: CDR1 DFQATT, CDR2 SNEGSKA (reference sequence). This CDR3 is CSASPGAPDTQYF.

The gene calls are TRBV6-6 and TRBJ1-4; TCRdb gives TRBD1 as the D gene, but with no DNA this cannot be confirmed. The germline gives CDR1 MNHNY, CDR2 SVGAGI (reference sequence). This CDR3 has 13 residues. CDR3 loop: CASSPGAWEKLFF.

The rearrangement uses TRBV12-3 or TRBV12-4 and TRBJ2-2; without DNA, the TCRdb call of TRBD1 cannot be checked. The CDR3 has 15 residues. CDR3 amino acids: CASSARLQGAGELFF.

V usage is TRBV4-1 and J usage is TRBJ2-1. The CDR3 sequence is 16 residues long. Germline CDR1 reads MGHRA; CDR2 reads YSYEKL. CDR3 amino acids: CASSQPDRGSYNEQFF.

This sequence joins TRBV12-3 or TRBV12-4 and TRBJ2-3. The CDR3 covers 13 residues. The CDR3 region is CASTSTARDTQYF.

The V and J genes are TRBV27 and TRBJ2-3; the TCRdb call, TRBD1, lacks DNA for checking. In germline, CDR1 is MNHEY, CDR2 SMNVEV (reference sequence). The CDR3 is made up of 13 amino acids. CDR3 loop: CASADRPPDTQYF.

The rearrangement joins TRBV6-5 to TRBJ2-3; TCRdb returns TRBD1, unconfirmable since there is no DNA. Germline V gene sequence: CDR1 MNHEY, CDR2 SVGAGI. This CDR3 has 14 amino acids. CDR3 loop: CASALGGGADTQYF.

This sequence joins TRBV28 and TRBJ2-1; with no DNA, the TCRdb D assignment of TRBD1 cannot be verified. The CDR3 spans 15 residues. Germline V gene lookup returns CDR1 MDHEN and CDR2 SYDVKM. CDR3 amino acids: CASSLPLGSYNEQFF.

The chain couples TRBV5-1 to TRBJ1-1. The CDR3 consists of 15 residues. The V gene's germline CDR1 is SGHRS and CDR2 YFSETQ. This CDR3 is CASSLVQTRITEAFF.

The V gene is TRBV5-1, the J gene TRBJ2-2; TCRdb lists TRBD1, though no DNA is available to test this call. CDR3 length: 17 amino acids. Germline CDR1 is SGHRS and CDR2 is YFSETQ. The CDR3 loop is CASSLVGTNSNTGELFF.